Sequencing of this TCR beta chain was carried out in a study of T cells in Graves' hyperthyroidism and ophthalmopathy. Study conclusions and caveats: Most clonotypes that expanded in the thyroid above 0.001 also showed up in blood. Ophthalmopathy prediction by the model preceded onset by a median about 6.3 months.

The germline V and J ends were trimmed by 5 bases and 5 bases, with 15 bases remaining between them. Germline loops: CDR1 DFQATT, CDR2 SNEGSKA (reference sequence). The CDR3 has 13 residues. Uncontrolled infection, other autoimmune disease, pregnancy and lactation each barred patients from inclusion. Each diagnosis drew on symptoms, thyroxine, TRAb, thyroid ultrasound and orbital computed tomography findings. Concerning this clonotype: Its antigen is still unknown.

RNA transcripts served as the template for amplifying TCR beta CDR3 regions. TCR CDR3 underwent first-round RT-PCR with the HTBI primer set. Each CDR3 protein is one row after TCRdb ran MiXCR on the multiplex PCR reads. Here the sample spans about 640,000 distinct CDR3 sequences, roughly 20% being singletons. The sequenced material came from blood. This clonotype was obtained from a man aged 30 to 45 with Graves' ophthalmopathy. The chain joins TRBV20-1 to TRBJ1-1; tentative D call: TRBD1 (5 bases). The CDR3 loop reads CSAPPGTRTEAFF. CDR3 DNA: TGCAGTGCTCCCCCGGGGACGCGGACTGAAGCTTTCTTT.